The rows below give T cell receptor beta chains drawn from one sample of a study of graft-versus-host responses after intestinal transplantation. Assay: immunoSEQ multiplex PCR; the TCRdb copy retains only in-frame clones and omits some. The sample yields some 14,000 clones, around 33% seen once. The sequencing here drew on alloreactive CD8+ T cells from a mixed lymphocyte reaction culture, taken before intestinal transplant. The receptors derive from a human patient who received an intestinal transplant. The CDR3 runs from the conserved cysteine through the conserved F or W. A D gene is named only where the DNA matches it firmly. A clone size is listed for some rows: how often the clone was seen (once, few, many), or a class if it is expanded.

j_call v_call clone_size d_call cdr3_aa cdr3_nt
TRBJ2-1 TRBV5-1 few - CASSLSGNRPYNEQFF TGCGCCAGCAGCTTGTCTGGGAACAGGCCATACAATGAGCAGTTCTTC
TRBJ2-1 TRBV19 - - CASSIVSAAYNEQFF TGTGCCAGTAGTATAGTCTCAGCGGCCTACAATGAGCAGTTCTTC
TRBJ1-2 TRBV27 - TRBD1 CASTDLSGGKGGYTF TGTGCCAGCACCGACCTCTCAGGGGGAAAGGGCGGCTACACCTTC
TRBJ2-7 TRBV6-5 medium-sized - CASSYASASYEQYF TGTGCCAGCAGTTACGCTAGCGCATCCTACGAGCAGTACTTC
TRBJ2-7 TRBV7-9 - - CASSPHTRDFYEQYF TGTGCCAGCAGCCCTCATACCAGGGATTTCTACGAGCAGTACTTC
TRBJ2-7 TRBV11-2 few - CASSLARGPYEQYF TGTGCCAGCAGCTTAGCGCGGGGGCCTTACGAGCAGTACTTC
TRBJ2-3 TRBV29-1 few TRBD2 CSVLGTSGEGDTQYF TGCAGCGTCCTTGGCACTAGCGGGGAGGGAGATACGCAGTATTTT
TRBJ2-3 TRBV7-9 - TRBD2 CAIRTSGTDTQYF TGTGCCATAAGGACTAGCGGGACAGATACGCAGTATTTT
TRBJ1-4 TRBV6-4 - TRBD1 CASRGQGEEKLFF TGTGCCAGCCGGGGACAGGGCGAGGAAAAACTGTTTTTT
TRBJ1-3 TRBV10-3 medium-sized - CAISESGGLRNTIYF TGTGCCATCAGTGAGTCGGGGGGGCTGAGAAACACCATATATTTT
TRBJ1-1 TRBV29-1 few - CSVEDWRGGFTEAFF TGCAGCGTTGAAGATTGGAGGGGAGGTTTCACTGAAGCTTTCTTT
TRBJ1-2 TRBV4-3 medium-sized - CASSQRYPDTTNYGYTF TGCGCCAGCAGCCAACGCTACCCGGACACTACTAACTATGGCTACACCTTC
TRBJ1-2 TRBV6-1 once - CASCFVLRVYGYTF TGTGCCAGCTGTTTTGTGTTGAGGGTCTATGGCTACACCTTC
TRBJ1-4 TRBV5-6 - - CASSSQDKELFF TGTGCCAGCAGCTCACAGGATAAGGAACTGTTTTTT
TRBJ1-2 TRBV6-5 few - CASSYGLGYTF TGTGCCAGCAGTTACGGGCTTGGCTACACCTTC
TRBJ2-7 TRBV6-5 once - CASGWQGKVSEQYF TGTGCCAGCGGCTGGCAGGGCAAGGTTTCCGAGCAGTACTTC
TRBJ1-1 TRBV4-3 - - CASSQDRMNTEAFF TGCGCCAGCAGCCAAGACAGAATGAACACTGAAGCTTTCTTT
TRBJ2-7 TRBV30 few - CACFQDYEQYF TGTGCCTGCTTCCAGGACTACGAGCAGTACTTC
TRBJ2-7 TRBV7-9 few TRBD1 CASSSNVLGQAPYEQYF TGTGCCAGCAGCTCCAACGTGTTGGGACAGGCCCCCTACGAGCAGTACTTC
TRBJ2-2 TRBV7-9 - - CARGGVGTGELFF TGTGCCAGAGGGGGAGTCGGAACCGGGGAGCTGTTTTTT
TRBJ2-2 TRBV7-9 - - CASSAGPFNTGELFF TGTGCCAGCAGCGCGGGGCCCTTTAACACCGGGGAGCTGTTTTTT
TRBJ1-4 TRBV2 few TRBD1 CASSAPQGASNEKLFF TGTGCCAGCAGTGCGCCCCAGGGGGCGTCGAATGAAAAACTGTTTTTT
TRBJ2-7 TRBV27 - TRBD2 CASSLSSGGYEQYF TGTGCCAGCAGTTTATCTAGCGGGGGTTACGAGCAGTACTTC
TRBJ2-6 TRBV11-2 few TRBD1 CASSPLNRDSVSGANVLTF TGTGCCAGCAGCCCCCTCAACCGGGACAGTGTCTCTGGGGCCAACGTCCTGACTTTC
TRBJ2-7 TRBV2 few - CASSENDGYYYEQYF TGTGCCAGCAGTGAAAACGACGGCTACTACTACGAGCAGTACTTC
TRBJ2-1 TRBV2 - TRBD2 CASRGLAGGRYNEQFF TGTGCCAGCAGAGGACTAGCGGGGGGGCGGTACAATGAGCAGTTCTTC
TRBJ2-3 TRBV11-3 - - CASSPRSDTQYF TGTGCCAGCAGCCCCCGGTCGGATACGCAGTATTTT
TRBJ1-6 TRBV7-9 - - CASSPTTGGSSPLHF TGTGCCAGCAGCCCAACCACGGGGGGTAGTTCACCCCTCCACTTT
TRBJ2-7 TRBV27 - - CASSFFGEGRPSYEQYF TGTGCCAGCAGTTTTTTCGGTGAAGGGAGACCCTCCTACGAGCAGTACTTC
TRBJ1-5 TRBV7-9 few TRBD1 CASSNDRGNSNQPQHF TGTGCCAGCAGCAACGACAGGGGTAATAGCAATCAGCCCCAGCATTTT
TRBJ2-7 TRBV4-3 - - CASSQVAGSYEQYF TGCGCCAGCAGCCAAGTAGCCGGTTCCTACGAGCAGTACTTC
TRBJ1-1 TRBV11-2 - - CASSLDLSLMNTEAFF TGTGCCAGCAGCTTAGATTTAAGCCTTATGAACACTGAAGCTTTCTTT
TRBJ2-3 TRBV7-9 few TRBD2 CASSLLTSGFRSSTDTQYF TGTGCCAGCAGCTTATTGACTAGCGGGTTCCGTTCTAGCACAGATACGCAGTATTTT